This T cell receptor beta chain was sequenced in a study of blood T cells in healthy people across ages. Study-wide background: Per two T cells, about one barcoded beta molecule was captured through template switching.

Trimming cost V 2 bases and J 4 bases, with 11 bases left between them. There are 14 residues in the CDR3. Germline assignment: CDR1 MNHEY and CDR2 SVGEGT. This clonotype was counted a few times. It was with a sample-barcoded 5' primer and a J-beta primer mix that a second PCR of about 6 to 11 cycles was run. With 12 random nucleotides, a template-switch adaptor tagged each individual cDNA molecule. TCRdb used MiXCR to reprocess the 5' RACE reads, holding one entry per CDR3 protein. This sample has roughly 800,000 distinct CDR3 sequences, with 25% found just once. These data were likewise used in another study, on T cells of mothers and their children. As reported in that work: The sample comes from some 10 healthy Caucasian donors: mothers and children. Among related mother-child pairs, overlap was slightly higher than in unrelated pairs, though not significantly.

Sequencing input: blood. The sequence was collected from a boy younger than 18 in good health. This chain links TRBV6-2 or TRBV6-3 with TRBJ1-2, with D unresolved. The CDR3 loop reads CASSYRTGGYGYTF. CDR3 sequence (DNA): TGTGCCAGCAGTTACCGCACGGGTGGCTATGGCTACACCTTC.